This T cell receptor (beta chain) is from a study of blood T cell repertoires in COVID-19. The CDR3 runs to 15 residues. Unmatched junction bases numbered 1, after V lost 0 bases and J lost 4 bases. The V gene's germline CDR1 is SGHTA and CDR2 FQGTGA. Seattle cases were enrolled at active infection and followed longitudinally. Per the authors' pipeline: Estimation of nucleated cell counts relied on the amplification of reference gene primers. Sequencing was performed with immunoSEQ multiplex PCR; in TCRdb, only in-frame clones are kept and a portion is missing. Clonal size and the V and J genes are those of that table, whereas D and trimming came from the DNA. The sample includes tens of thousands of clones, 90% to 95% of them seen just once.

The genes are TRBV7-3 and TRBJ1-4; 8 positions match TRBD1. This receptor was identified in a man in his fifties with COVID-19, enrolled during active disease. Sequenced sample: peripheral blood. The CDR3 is CASSLTGQGNEKLFF. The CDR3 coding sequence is TGTGCCAGCAGCTTAACTGGACAGGGTAATGAAAAACTGTTTTTT.